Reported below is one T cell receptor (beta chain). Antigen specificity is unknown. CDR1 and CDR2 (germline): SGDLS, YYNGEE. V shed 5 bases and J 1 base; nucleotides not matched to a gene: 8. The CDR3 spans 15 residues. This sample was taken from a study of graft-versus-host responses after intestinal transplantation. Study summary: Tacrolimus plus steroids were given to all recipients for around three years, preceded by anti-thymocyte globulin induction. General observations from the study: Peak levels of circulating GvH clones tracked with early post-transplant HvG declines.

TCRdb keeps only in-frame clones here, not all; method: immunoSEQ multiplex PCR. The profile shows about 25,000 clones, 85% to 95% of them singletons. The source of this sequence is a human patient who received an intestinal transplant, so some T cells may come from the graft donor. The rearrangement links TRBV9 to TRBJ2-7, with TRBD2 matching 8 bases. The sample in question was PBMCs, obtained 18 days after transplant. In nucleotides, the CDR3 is TGTGCCAGCAGTCCCAGCGGGGGCCTTTCCTACGAGCAGTACTTC. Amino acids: CASSPSGGLSYEQYF.